This entry is about one TCR beta chain. TCRdb reprocessed the 5' RACE reads and stores each CDR3 protein as one record, lacking DNA. This table lists about 330,000 distinct CDR3 sequences. These data come from a study of monozygotic twins with inflammatory bowel disease. The germline V gene encodes CDR1 MGHRA and CDR2 YSYEKL. The CDR3 is 20 amino acids. The chain has TRBV4-1 and TRBJ2-7; absent DNA, TCRdb's TRBD1 call cannot be checked. This sequence was found in a human donor with ulcerative colitis or Crohn's disease, or a healthy co-twin of an affected twin (not recorded which). Input material: blood. This CDR3 reads CASSQEPLGAFDLIYYEQYF.